Detailed here is one TCR beta chain. The target antigen is unknown. The CDR3 length is 13 residues. Germline assignment: CDR1 SGDLS and CDR2 YYNGEE. The V and J ends lost 3 bases and 6 bases, in that order; junction bases with no gene match: 2. PCR involved 60 Vbeta and 13 Jbeta primers. Here immunoSEQ multiplex PCR was the method, and the copy in TCRdb shows in-frame clones only, minus some. This sample yields approximately 280,000 clones, of which 86% are seen a single time; 3.5% to 4% belongs to the top ten. These data are taken from a study of cytomegalovirus exposure and HLA in healthy donors. Study-wide points: A later analysis linked a missense DCLRE1C variant to TCR beta V- and J-gene trimming.

The TCR originated in a man aged 40-55 years in good health and CMV-seropositive. The specimen sequenced was PBMCs. V usage is TRBV9 and J usage is TRBJ1-1; 10 bases agree with TRBD1. The CDR3 nucleotides read TGTGCCAGCAGCGCTGGGACAGGGGCTGAAGCTTTCTTT. As protein: CASSAGTGAEAFF.